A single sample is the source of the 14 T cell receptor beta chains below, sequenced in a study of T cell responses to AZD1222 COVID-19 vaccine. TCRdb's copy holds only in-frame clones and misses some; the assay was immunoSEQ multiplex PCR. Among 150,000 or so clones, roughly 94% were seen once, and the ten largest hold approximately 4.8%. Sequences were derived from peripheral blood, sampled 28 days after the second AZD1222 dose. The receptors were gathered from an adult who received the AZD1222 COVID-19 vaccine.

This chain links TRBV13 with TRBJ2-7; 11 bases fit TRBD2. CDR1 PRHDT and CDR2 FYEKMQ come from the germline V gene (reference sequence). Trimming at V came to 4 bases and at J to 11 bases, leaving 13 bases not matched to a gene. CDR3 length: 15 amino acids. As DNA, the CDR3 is TGTGCCAGCAGCTCCTCCGGGACTAGCGGTCCAGGGAAGTACTTC. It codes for CASSSSGTSGPGKYF.

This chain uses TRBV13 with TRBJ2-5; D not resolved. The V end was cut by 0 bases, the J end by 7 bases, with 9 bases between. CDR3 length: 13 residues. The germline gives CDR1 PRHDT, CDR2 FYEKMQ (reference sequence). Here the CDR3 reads CASSLGPRGTQYF. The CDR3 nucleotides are TGTGCCAGCAGCTTAGGCCCCAGAGGGACCCAGTACTTC.

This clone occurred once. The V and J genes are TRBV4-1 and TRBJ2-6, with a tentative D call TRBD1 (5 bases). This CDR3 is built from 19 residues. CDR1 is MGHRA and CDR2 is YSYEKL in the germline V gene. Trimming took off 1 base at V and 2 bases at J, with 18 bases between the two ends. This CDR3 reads CASSQGQGRNGAGANVLTF. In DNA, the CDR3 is TGCGCCAGCAGCCAAGGTCAGGGCAGGAATGGCGCTGGGGCCAACGTCCTGACTTTC.

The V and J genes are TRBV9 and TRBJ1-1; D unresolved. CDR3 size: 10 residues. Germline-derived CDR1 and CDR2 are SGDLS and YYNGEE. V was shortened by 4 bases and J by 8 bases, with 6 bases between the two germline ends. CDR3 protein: CASSPLEAFF. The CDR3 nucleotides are TGTGCCAGCAGCCCTCTCGAAGCTTTCTTT. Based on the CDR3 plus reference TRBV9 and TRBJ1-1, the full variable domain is DSGVTQTPKHLITATGQRVTLRCSPRSGDLSVYWYQQSLDQGLQFLIQYYNGEERAKGNILERFSAQQFPDLHSELNLSSLELGDSALYFCASSPLEAFFGQGTRLTVV.

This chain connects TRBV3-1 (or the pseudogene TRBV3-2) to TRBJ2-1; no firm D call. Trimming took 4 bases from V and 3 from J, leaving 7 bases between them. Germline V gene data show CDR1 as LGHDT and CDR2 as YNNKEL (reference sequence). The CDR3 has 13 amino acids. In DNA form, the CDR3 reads TGTGCCAGCAGCCCTCGCAGCTACAATGAGCAGTTCTTC. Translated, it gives CASSPRSYNEQFF.

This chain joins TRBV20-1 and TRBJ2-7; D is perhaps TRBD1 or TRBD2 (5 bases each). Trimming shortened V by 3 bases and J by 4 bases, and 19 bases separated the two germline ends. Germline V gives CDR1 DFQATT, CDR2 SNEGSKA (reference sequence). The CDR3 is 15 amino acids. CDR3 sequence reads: CSASKGGTVVYEQYF. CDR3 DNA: TGCAGTGCTAGTAAAGGTGGGACCGTGGTTTACGAGCAGTACTTC.

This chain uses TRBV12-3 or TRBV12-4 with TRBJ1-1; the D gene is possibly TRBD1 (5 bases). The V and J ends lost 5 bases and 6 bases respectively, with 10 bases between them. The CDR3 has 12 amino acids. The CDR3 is CASSGGGAEAFF. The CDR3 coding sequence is TGTGCCAGCAGTGGTGGGGGAGCTGAAGCTTTCTTT.

The CDR3 bases are TGTGCCACCAGCAGAGGACAGGGGTGGCAGCCCCAGCATTTT. Protein product: CATSRGQGWQPQHF. This chain uses TRBV15 with TRBJ1-5; 8 nucleotides agree with TRBD1. The CDR3 contains 14 residues. CDR1 LNHNV and CDR2 YYDKDF come from the germline V gene (reference sequence). Trimming removed 1 base from V and 7 bases from J; junction bases left unmatched: 3.

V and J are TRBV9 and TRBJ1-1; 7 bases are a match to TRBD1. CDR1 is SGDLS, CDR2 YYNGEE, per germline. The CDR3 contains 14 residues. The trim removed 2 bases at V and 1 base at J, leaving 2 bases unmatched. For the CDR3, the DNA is TGTGCCAGCAGCGTTGGGACAGAGAACACTGAAGCTTTCTTT. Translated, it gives CASSVGTENTEAFF. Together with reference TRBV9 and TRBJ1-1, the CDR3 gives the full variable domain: DSGVTQTPKHLITATGQRVTLRCSPRSGDLSVYWYQQSLDQGLQFLIQYYNGEERAKGNILERFSAQQFPDLHSELNLSSLELGDSALYFCASSVGTENTEAFFGQGTRLTVV.

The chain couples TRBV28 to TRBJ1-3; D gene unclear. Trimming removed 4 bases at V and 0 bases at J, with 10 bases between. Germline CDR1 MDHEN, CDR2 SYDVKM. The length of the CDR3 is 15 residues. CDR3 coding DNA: TGTGCCAGCAGTTCTCCGACACCCTCTGGAAACACCATATATTTT. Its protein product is CASSSPTPSGNTIYF.

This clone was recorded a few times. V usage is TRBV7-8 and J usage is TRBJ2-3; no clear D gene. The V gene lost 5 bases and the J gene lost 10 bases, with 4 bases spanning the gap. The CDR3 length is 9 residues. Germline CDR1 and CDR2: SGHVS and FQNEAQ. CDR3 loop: CASSPPQYF. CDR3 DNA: TGTGCCAGCAGCCCCCCGCAGTATTTT.

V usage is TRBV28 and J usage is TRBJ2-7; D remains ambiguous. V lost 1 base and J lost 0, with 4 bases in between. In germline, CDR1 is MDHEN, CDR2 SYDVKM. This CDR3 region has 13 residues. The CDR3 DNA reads TGTGCCAGCAGTTTATTGCCCTCCTACGAGCAGTACTTC. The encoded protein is CASSLLPSYEQYF.

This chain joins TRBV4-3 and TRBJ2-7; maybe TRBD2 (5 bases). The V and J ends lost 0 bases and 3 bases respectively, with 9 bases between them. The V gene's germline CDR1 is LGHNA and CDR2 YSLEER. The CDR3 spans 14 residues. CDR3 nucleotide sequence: TGCGCCAGCAGCCAAGATACGGGGTACTACGAGCAGTACTTC. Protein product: CASSQDTGYYEQYF.

CDR3 residues: CASSDRRGGLFF. The DNA of the CDR3 is TGTGCCAGCAGTGATCGGCGGGGGGGATTGTTCTTC. V gene TRBV2 combines with J gene TRBJ2-1; TRBD2 matches at 9 bases. V lost 3 bases to trimming and J lost 15 bases; unmatched junction nucleotides: 6. CDR3 length: 12 amino acids. The germline V gene encodes CDR1 SNHLY and CDR2 FYNNEI.